These T cell receptor beta chains were read from a single sample in a study of regulatory T cells in long-lasting Graves disease. TCRdb itself ran the multiplex PCR reads through MiXCR, one entry per CDR3 protein. The sample consists of about 340,000 distinct CDR3 sequences, 15% to 20% of them appearing once. The source was peripheral blood mononuclear cells (PBMCs), collected when the disease was refractory, from a patient treated with antithyroid drugs. The receptors were sampled from a female donor with Graves disease. CDR3s include the opening cysteine and the closing phenylalanine or tryptophan. D genes are given only for firm matches. A row's size may be missing; if present it is once, few, many or a size class.

CDR3aa: CASSFSGGAFQPQHF
CDR3nt: TGTGCCAGCAGTTTTAGTGGGGGCGCGTTTCAGCCCCAGCATTTT
j_gene: TRBJ1-5
v_gene: TRBV28
d_gene: NA
abundance: many

CDR3aa: CATSIGQINTEAFF
CDR3nt: TGTGCCACCAGCATAGGACAGATCAACACTGAAGCTTTCTTT
j_gene: TRBJ1-1
v_gene: TRBV15
d_gene: NA
abundance: many

CDR3aa: CSANRDSNQPQHF
CDR3nt: TGCAGTGCAAACCGGGACAGCAATCAGCCCCAGCATTTT
j_gene: TRBJ1-5
v_gene: TRBV20-1
d_gene: NA
abundance: many

CDR3aa: CASNPGYNERFF
CDR3nt: TGCGCCAGCAACCCAGGATACAATGAGCGGTTCTTC
j_gene: TRBJ2-1
v_gene: TRBV10-2
d_gene: NA
abundance: NA

CDR3aa: CASSQELRDSYEQYF
CDR3nt: TGTGCCAGCAGCCAAGAGTTGAGGGACTCCTACGAGCAGTACTTC
j_gene: TRBJ2-7
v_gene: TRBV4-2
d_gene: NA
abundance: few

CDR3aa: CASSSTGSSYEQYF
CDR3nt: TGTGCCAGCAGTTCGACAGGGAGCTCCTACGAGCAGTACTTC
j_gene: TRBJ2-7
v_gene: TRBV28
d_gene: TRBD1
abundance: many

CDR3aa: CASKTGPSQPQHF
CDR3nt: TGTGCCAGCAAAACAGGGCCCAGCCAGCCCCAGCATTTT
j_gene: TRBJ1-5
v_gene: TRBV12-3/TRBV12-4
d_gene: NA
abundance: many

CDR3aa: CASSPPETEAFF
CDR3nt: TGTGCCAGCTCACCACCGGAGACTGAAGCTTTCTTT
j_gene: TRBJ1-1
v_gene: TRBV18
d_gene: NA
abundance: few

CDR3aa: CASSEQVYEQYF
CDR3nt: TGTGCCAGCAGTGAACAGGTCTACGAGCAGTACTTC
j_gene: TRBJ2-7
v_gene: TRBV2
d_gene: NA
abundance: NA

CDR3aa: CASTVDGGVGYTF
CDR3nt: TGTGCCAGCACAGTCGACGGGGGGGTGGGCTACACCTTC
j_gene: TRBJ1-2
v_gene: TRBV6-1
d_gene: NA
abundance: few

CDR3aa: CASSLGGTTPPKDF
CDR3nt: TGTGCCAGCAGCTTGGGTGGCACAACTCCTCCCAAGGATTTT
j_gene: TRBJ1-5
v_gene: TRBV7-8
d_gene: NA
abundance: many

CDR3aa: CASRGAGTYNSPLHF
CDR3nt: TGTGCCAGCCGGGGGGCAGGGACCTATAATTCACCCCTCCACTTT
j_gene: TRBJ1-6
v_gene: TRBV2
d_gene: NA
abundance: many

CDR3aa: CASSPRGSRVVF
CDR3nt: TGTGCCAGCTCCCCGCGGGGATCCAGGGTCGTCTTT
j_gene: TRBJ1-4
v_gene: TRBV18
d_gene: NA
abundance: many

CDR3aa: CSARADQGWAEAFF
CDR3nt: TGCAGTGCTAGAGCGGACCAGGGGTGGGCTGAAGCTTTCTTT
j_gene: TRBJ1-1
v_gene: TRBV20-1
d_gene: NA
abundance: NA

CDR3aa: CASSSQAGALYEQYF
CDR3nt: TGTGCCAGCTCCTCACAGGCAGGGGCCCTCTACGAGCAGTACTTC
j_gene: TRBJ2-7
v_gene: TRBV18
d_gene: NA
abundance: few

CDR3aa: CASSPHGETQYF
CDR3nt: TGTGCCAGCAGTCCCCATGGGGAGACCCAGTACTTC
j_gene: TRBJ2-5
v_gene: TRBV12-3/TRBV12-4
d_gene: NA
abundance: many

CDR3aa: CASSLSSGGALDEQFF
CDR3nt: TGTGCCAGCAGTTTAAGTAGCGGGGGGGCCTTGGATGAGCAGTTCTTC
j_gene: TRBJ2-1
v_gene: TRBV12-3/TRBV12-4
d_gene: TRBD2
abundance: NA

CDR3aa: CASSDSLAGQGIRSFAFF
CDR3nt: TGTGCCAGCAGCGACTCTTTGGCGGGACAGGGAATTCGTAGTTTCGCTTTCTTT
j_gene: TRBJ1-1
v_gene: TRBV7-9
d_gene: TRBD1
abundance: few

CDR3aa: CASSEVGTRNSPLHF
CDR3nt: TGTGCCAGCAGTGAAGTGGGGACCCGGAATTCACCCCTCCACTTT
j_gene: TRBJ1-6
v_gene: TRBV2
d_gene: NA
abundance: many

CDR3aa: CASSLGQGEDGYTF
CDR3nt: TGCGCCAGCAGCCTCGGACAGGGCGAGGATGGCTACACCTTC
j_gene: TRBJ1-2
v_gene: TRBV5-1
d_gene: TRBD1
abundance: few

CDR3aa: CASSSYYEQCF
CDR3nt: TGTGCCAGCAGCTCCTATTACGAGCAGTGCTTC
j_gene: TRBJ2-7
v_gene: TRBV28
d_gene: NA
abundance: few

CDR3aa: CSALRQGMNTEAFF
CDR3nt: TGCAGTGCTTTGAGACAGGGCATGAACACTGAAGCTTTCTTT
j_gene: TRBJ1-1
v_gene: TRBV20-1
d_gene: TRBD1
abundance: many

CDR3aa: CASSEPLQGARYNEQFF
CDR3nt: TGTGCCAGCAGTGAACCCCTACAGGGGGCGCGTTACAATGAGCAGTTCTTC
j_gene: TRBJ2-1
v_gene: TRBV27
d_gene: TRBD1
abundance: NA

CDR3aa: CAISDPTGGRDIQYF
CDR3nt: TGTGCCATCAGTGACCCTACAGGGGGCCGGGACATTCAGTACTTC
j_gene: TRBJ2-4
v_gene: TRBV10-3
d_gene: TRBD1
abundance: NA

CDR3aa: CASSLATDFKNIQYF
CDR3nt: TGTGCCAGCAGCTTAGCGACAGATTTCAAAAACATTCAGTACTTC
j_gene: TRBJ2-4
v_gene: TRBV7-9
d_gene: NA
abundance: NA

CDR3aa: CASSQVGRGGNYGYTF
CDR3nt: TGCGCCAGCAGCCAAGTCGGCCGAGGGGGTAACTATGGCTACACCTTC
j_gene: TRBJ1-2
v_gene: TRBV4-1
d_gene: NA
abundance: many

CDR3aa: CATQESGRAYEQYF
CDR3nt: TGTGCCACCCAGGAGAGCGGGAGGGCGTACGAGCAGTACTTC
j_gene: TRBJ2-7
v_gene: TRBV24-1
d_gene: TRBD2
abundance: few

CDR3aa: CATTDREGERTEAFF
CDR3nt: TGTGCCACCACTGACAGGGAGGGAGAGAGGACTGAAGCTTTCTTT
j_gene: TRBJ1-1
v_gene: TRBV25-1
d_gene: TRBD1
abundance: many

CDR3aa: CASSLVETAYEQYF
CDR3nt: TGTGCCAGCAGCTTGGTGGAGACAGCTTACGAGCAGTACTTC
j_gene: TRBJ2-7
v_gene: TRBV5-5
d_gene: NA
abundance: NA

CDR3aa: CASSHLRDAPYGYTF
CDR3nt: TGTGCCAGCAGCCATTTGCGGGACGCTCCTTATGGCTACACCTTC
j_gene: TRBJ1-2
v_gene: TRBV3-1
d_gene: NA
abundance: many

CDR3aa: CATSALTGEETQYF
CDR3nt: TGTGCCACCAGTGCCTTGACGGGGGAAGAGACCCAGTACTTC
j_gene: TRBJ2-5
v_gene: TRBV24-1
d_gene: NA
abundance: NA

CDR3aa: CASSPGTSGYPTYEQYF
CDR3nt: TGTGCCAGCAGTCCTGGGACTAGCGGGTATCCGACCTACGAGCAGTACTTC
j_gene: TRBJ2-7
v_gene: TRBV6-1
d_gene: TRBD2
abundance: many

CDR3aa: CASSTRTGFTF
CDR3nt: TGTGCCAGCAGCACCCGGACAGGTTTCACCTTC
j_gene: TRBJ1-2
v_gene: TRBV3-1
d_gene: TRBD1
abundance: many

CDR3aa: CASSLKGGPRAMNTEAFF
CDR3nt: TGTGCCAGCAGCTTAAAGGGGGGACCCAGGGCCATGAACACTGAAGCTTTCTTT
j_gene: TRBJ1-1
v_gene: TRBV11-3
d_gene: NA
abundance: many

CDR3aa: CASSQTPTDGSQYF
CDR3nt: TGTGCCAGCAGCCAAACCCCGACCGATGGGAGCCAGTACTTC
j_gene: TRBJ2-5
v_gene: TRBV3-1
d_gene: NA
abundance: many

CDR3aa: CAISPRSSGSQYEQYF
CDR3nt: TGTGCCATCAGTCCCCGCTCTAGCGGGAGCCAATACGAGCAGTACTTC
j_gene: TRBJ2-7
v_gene: TRBV10-3
d_gene: TRBD2
abundance: few

CDR3aa: CASSRDFGQAQYF
CDR3nt: TGTGCCAGTAGTCGGGATTTCGGACAGGCTCAGTACTTC
j_gene: TRBJ2-5
v_gene: TRBV19
d_gene: TRBD1
abundance: many

CDR3aa: CASSLFRGQGTNEQFF
CDR3nt: TGTGCCAGCAGCCTTTTCCGAGGACAGGGAACCAATGAGCAGTTCTTC
j_gene: TRBJ2-1
v_gene: TRBV12-3/TRBV12-4
d_gene: TRBD1
abundance: many

CDR3aa: CASSLARLTSGPYEQYF
CDR3nt: TGTGCCAGCAGCTTAGCTCGATTGACTAGCGGTCCCTACGAGCAGTACTTC
j_gene: TRBJ2-7
v_gene: TRBV7-2
d_gene: TRBD2
abundance: many

CDR3aa: CASSVISQRGEKLFF
CDR3nt: TGTGCCAGCAGTGTGATATCACAGCGAGGTGAAAAACTGTTTTTT
j_gene: TRBJ1-4
v_gene: TRBV6-1
d_gene: NA
abundance: NA

CDR3aa: CASNRDSGETQYF
CDR3nt: TGTGCCAGCAATCGGGACTCAGGGGAGACCCAGTACTTC
j_gene: TRBJ2-5
v_gene: TRBV6-2/TRBV6-3
d_gene: NA
abundance: NA